This TCR beta chain is from a study of T-cell reconstitution after alpha-beta-depleted transplantation in children. Study findings and constraints: By about two months after transplant, alpha-beta T cells reportedly arose from several hundred graft clones that had expanded.

This sample's TCRbeta library carried unique molecular identifier barcodes. TCRdb processed the PCR reads anew with MiXCR; each CDR3 protein has one entry. The table lists approximately 210,000 distinct CDR3 sequences, roughly 15% of them singletons. This CDR3 spans 18 amino acids. V gave up 7 bases and J gave up 1 base, with 29 bases separating them. Per the germline V gene, CDR1 is DFQATT and CDR2 is SNEGSKA (reference sequence). This clonotype showed up many times. Its antigen is currently unknown. Source: PBMCs, mostly from graft donor cells, taken 360 days after TCRalphabeta/CD19-depleted stem cell transplant. The receptor was derived from a male patient between 2 and 15 years old who had a stem cell transplant for acute lymphoblastic leukemia, so the T cells may come from the graft donor. J is TRBJ2-7 and V is TRBV20-1, with TRBD2 as a possible D gene (6 bases). In nucleotides, the CDR3 is TGCAGTGAAAAACCGGGACTTCGGCCAGGGAAGTTATCCTACGAGCAGTACTTC. It yields the protein CSEKPGLRPGKLSYEQYF.